This TCR beta chain was observed in a study of blood T cell repertoires in COVID-19. At the level of the study: Researchers got acute and convalescent COVID-19 samples from the United States, Italy and Spain. From T cells, B-cell-depleted T cells, or PBMCs came the material, which was cDNA or gDNA.

As handled by the study authors: Quantification of nucleated cells was approximated via reference gene primer amplification. Produced via immunoSEQ multiplex PCR; TCRdb's table is partial and in-frame only. V, J and clone size are taken as reported in that table, and D and trimming were inferred from the DNA itself. The sample consists of 90,000 to 130,000 clones, roughly nine tenths of them appearing once. Per the germline V gene, CDR1 is LGHDT and CDR2 is YNNKEL (reference sequence). The CDR3 is made up of 12 amino acids. The V end lost 1 base, the J end lost 5 bases, and 5 bases lay between the germline ends.

This chain joins TRBV3-1 (or the pseudogene TRBV3-2) and TRBJ2-5; unclear D gene. The clonotype originates from a human donor in a cohort sampled during active COVID-19. Sequencing used peripheral blood. Written as DNA, the CDR3 is TGTGCCAGCAGCCAAGTAGCCGAGACCCAGTACTTC. Amino acids: CASSQVAETQYF.